These 32 T cell receptor beta chains originate from one sample sequenced in a study of T cells after yellow fever vaccination. One entry per CDR3 protein results from TCRdb running MiXCR on the 5' RACE reads. The sample includes about 550,000 distinct CDR3 sequences, about a fifth of them seen just once. Material: PBMCs, obtained 15 days after the yellow fever booster vaccination. The receptors stem from a man aged 25-45 years who received the YFV17D yellow fever vaccine.

In this sample, this clonotype turned up once. This sequence joins TRBV12-3 or TRBV12-4 and TRBJ2-3, with D possibly matching TRBD1 (5 bases). Trimming took off 10 bases at V and 0 bases at J, with 14 bases between the two ends. This CDR3 comprises 14 residues. The CDR3 protein is CATHYQGSTDTQYF. In DNA form, the CDR3 reads TGTGCCACCCACTATCAGGGTAGCACAGATACGCAGTATTTT.

This clonotype has a single count. This may come from a read error, since a much larger clone is one base off. The chain combines TRBV3-1 with TRBJ2-5; 10 bases are a match to TRBD1. The germline CDR1 and CDR2 sequences are LGHDT and YNNKEL (reference sequence). This CDR3 region has 15 residues. CDR3 bases: TGTGCCTCCAAACAGTCCGGGACAGGGGACAAGACCCTGTACTTC. Its protein product is CASKQSGTGDKTLYF.

This rearrangement joins TRBV5-1 to TRBJ1-4; D uncertain. This CDR3 contains 14 residues. V was pared by 4 bases and J by 4 bases, with 11 bases between. From germline, CDR1 is SGHRS and CDR2 YFSETQ. The CDR3 sequence: CASSVDGYNEKLFF. Here the CDR3 DNA reads TGCGCCAGCAGCGTCGACGGGTATAATGAAAAACTGTTTTTT.

The chain couples TRBV6-1 to TRBJ2-3, with 7 bases that match TRBD2. The CDR3 is 13 amino acids. Trimming took 8 bases from V and 5 from J; bases not matched to a gene: 7. Germline assignment: CDR1 MNHNS and CDR2 SASEGT. CDR3 nucleotides: TGTGCCAGCTCAGGGACGGGGGGAGATACGCAGTATTTT. Translating it yields CASSGTGGDTQYF.

This sequence joins TRBV7-9 and TRBJ2-7; D may be TRBD1 or TRBD2 (5 bases each). Germline values: CDR1 SEHNR, CDR2 FQNEAQ (reference sequence). V lost 5 bases to trimming and J lost 7 bases, with 12 bases between them. This CDR3 is 12 amino acids long. Written as DNA, the CDR3 is TGTGCCAGCAGCCCCCAGTGGGGGGAGCAGTACTTC. This gives the protein CASSPQWGEQYF.

In its sample, this clonotype was seen a few times. This chain uses TRBV27 with TRBJ2-7, with 8 positions matching TRBD2. CDR3 length equals 14 residues. Germline CDR1 and CDR2: MNHEY and SMNVEV (reference sequence). The ends lost 8 bases at V and 5 bases at J; junction bases unmatched: 11. The CDR3 region has the DNA TGTGCCAGCCGGCCGGGACTAGGAGCGAACGAGCAGTACTTC. Translating gives CASRPGLGANEQYF.

There are a few counts of this clonotype. The V and J genes are TRBV4-1 and TRBJ2-1; D unclear. Trimming removed 1 base from V and 1 base from J, with 11 bases in between. Germline V gives CDR1 MGHRA, CDR2 YSYEKL. CDR3 size: 16 residues. CDR3 region: CASSQARQGSYNEQFF. In nucleotides, the CDR3 is TGCGCCAGCAGCCAAGCTCGTCAAGGGTCCTACAATGAGCAGTTCTTC.

V and J are TRBV24-1 and TRBJ2-1; 7 nucleotides match TRBD2. The CDR3 extends over 16 amino acids. Trimming at V came to 4 bases and at J to 8 bases, leaving 13 bases not matched to a gene. The germline V gene encodes CDR1 KGHDR and CDR2 SFDVKD. The CDR3 nucleotides are TGTGCCACCAGTGAAGGGAGGGGCGGGAGAGGGGATGAGCAGTTCTTC. Its protein product is CATSEGRGGRGDEQFF.

The chain uses TRBV30 and TRBJ1-1; D is uncertain. V was clipped by 3 bases and J by 0 bases, with 11 bases between them. In germline, CDR1 is GTSNPN, CDR2 SVGIG (reference sequence). The CDR3 has 14 amino acids. The CDR3 loop is CAWRLGGLNTEAFF. CDR3 DNA sequence: TGTGCCTGGAGACTGGGAGGGTTGAACACTGAAGCTTTCTTT.

This clonotype was observed a few times. The chain recombines TRBV20-1 with TRBJ2-7; weak D call: TRBD1 (6 bases). The CDR3 totals 14 residues. CDR1 and CDR2 (germline): DFQATT, SNEGSKA (reference sequence). V was cut by 0 bases and J by 0 bases, with 9 bases left in between. The CDR3 sequence is CSARDVGASYEQYF. In DNA form, the CDR3 reads TGCAGTGCTAGAGATGTGGGGGCCTCCTACGAGCAGTACTTC.

Here the CDR3 reads CASSQGLAGNTGELFF. In nucleotides, the CDR3 is TGCGCCAGCAGCCAAGGGCTAGCGGGGAACACCGGGGAGCTGTTTTTT. The chain couples TRBV4-3 to TRBJ2-2; TRBD2 matches at 8 bases. The CDR3 runs 16 residues. Trimming took 1 base from V and 1 from J; bases not matched to a gene: 2. The germline V gene encodes CDR1 LGHNA and CDR2 YSLEER.

This clonotype has just a few counts. The chain links TRBV20-1 to TRBJ2-5; D ambiguous. Germline CDR1 DFQATT, CDR2 SNEGSKA (reference sequence). The CDR3 is made up of 11 amino acids. V shed 7 bases and J shed 2 bases, with 8 bases lying between them. The CDR3 protein is CSGCRQETQYF. The CDR3 nucleotides are TGCAGTGGATGCAGACAAGAGACCCAGTACTTC.

Only a few counts were recorded for this clonotype. This chain uses TRBV5-1 with TRBJ2-3; D remains ambiguous. This CDR3 has 13 residues. Trimming pared 5 bases from V and 0 bases from J, leaving 7 bases between. Germline loops: CDR1 SGHRS, CDR2 YFSETQ. The CDR3 is CASRQASTDTQYF. DNA of the CDR3: TGCGCCAGCAGACAAGCCAGCACAGATACGCAGTATTTT.

This clonotype was seen a few times. The genes are TRBV12-3 or TRBV12-4 and TRBJ2-2, with D possibly matching TRBD2 (6 bases). This CDR3 is built from 16 residues. Trimming removed 2 bases from V and 5 bases from J, with 15 bases in between. The CDR3, as DNA: TGTGCCAGCAGTTTACTCGGGACCGCGGGGACCGGGGAGCTGTTTTTT. It specifies CASSLLGTAGTGELFF.

The rearrangement uses TRBV24-1 and TRBJ2-3; D ambiguous. The V gene lost 7 bases and the J gene lost 6 bases, with 10 bases spanning the gap. The CDR3 loop spans 12 amino acids. The germline CDR1 and CDR2 sequences are KGHDR and SFDVKD. The CDR3, as DNA: TGTGCCACCAGCACCCTCACCGATACGCAGTATTTT. This sequence encodes CATSTLTDTQYF.

The J gene is TRBJ2-2, the V gene TRBV19, with 7 bases aligning to TRBD1. The CDR3 totals 13 residues. V lost 9 bases and J lost 5; bases outside the gene matches: 6. Germline V CDR1 and CDR2: LNHDA, SQIVND (reference sequence). The CDR3 region has the DNA TGTGCCAGCGCACAGGGGTTTACCGGGGAGCTGTTTTTT. It yields the protein CASAQGFTGELFF.

The rearrangement links TRBV11-2 to TRBJ2-1, with a tentative D call TRBD2 (5 bases). Germline V gives CDR1 SGHAT, CDR2 FQNNGV. V dropped 5 bases and J dropped 0 bases, with 17 bases sitting between them. This CDR3 contains 17 residues. CDR3 coding DNA: TGTGCCAGCAGCCACCTGGCGGGCCTAAGCTCCTACAATGAGCAGTTCTTC. Encoded protein: CASSHLAGLSSYNEQFF. Supplemented by reference TRBV11-2 and TRBJ2-1, the full variable domain reads EAGVAQSPRYKIIEKRQSVAFWCNPISGHATLYWYQQILGQGPKLLIQFQNNGVVDDSQLPKDRFSAERLKGVDSTLKIQPAKLEDSAVYLCASSHLAGLSSYNEQFFGPGTRLTVL.

This clonotype has a handful of counts. This chain uses TRBV5-1 with TRBJ2-3; TRBD2 matches at 12 bases. The CDR3 loop spans 15 amino acids. Looked up from germline, CDR1 is SGHRS and CDR2 is YFSETQ. V shed 4 bases, J shed 4 bases, and the junction held 4 bases outside the gene matches. The CDR3 protein is CASSPTSGSADTQYF. In DNA form, the CDR3 reads TGCGCCAGCAGCCCGACTAGCGGGAGCGCAGATACGCAGTATTTT.

This clonotype showed up many times. The chain joins TRBV7-8 to TRBJ1-1; 7 positions agree with TRBD1. Trimming at V came to 5 bases and at J to 0 bases, leaving 9 bases not matched to a gene. This CDR3 spans 16 amino acids. Germline V gene sequence: CDR1 SGHVS, CDR2 FQNEAQ. In DNA form, the CDR3 reads TGTGCCAGCAGCCCCAAGGACAGGTTGCTGAACACTGAAGCTTTCTTT. It codes for CASSPKDRLLNTEAFF.

This chain links TRBV30 with TRBJ2-1, with D possibly TRBD1 on 5 matching bases. Germline values: CDR1 GTSNPN, CDR2 SVGIG (reference sequence). This CDR3 is 14 amino acids long. V lost 4 bases and J lost 10, with 20 bases in between. CDR3: CAWNSLPLRVEQFF. DNA of the CDR3: TGTGCCTGGAACTCTCTGCCCCTCAGGGTGGAGCAGTTCTTC.

A few counts support this clonotype. The V and J genes are TRBV4-2 and TRBJ2-7, with no clear D. Trimming cost V 1 base and J 7 bases, with 8 bases left between them. The CDR3 length is 12 residues. The germline CDR1 and CDR2 sequences are LGHNA and YNFKEQ. CDR3 loop: CASSQGVGEQYF. As DNA, the CDR3 is TGTGCCAGCAGCCAAGGGGTGGGAGAGCAGTACTTC.

The chain links TRBV10-3 to TRBJ1-4; D is uncertain. The V gene's germline CDR1 is ENHRY and CDR2 SYGVKD. The CDR3 spans 11 residues. V lost 5 bases and J 8 bases, leaving 6 bases between the germline ends. DNA of the CDR3: TGTGCCATCAGTCCCGGGGAAAAACTGTTTTTT. This codes for CAISPGEKLFF.

The chain links TRBV20-1 to TRBJ1-2; 11 bases line up with TRBD1. The germline V gene has CDR1 DFQATT and CDR2 SNEGSKA (reference sequence). The CDR3 extends over 15 amino acids. V was pared by 6 bases and J by 8 bases, with 14 bases of the junction left unmatched. The CDR3 reads CSAEDRGRRQGGYTF. DNA of the CDR3: TGCAGTGCCGAGGACAGGGGGCGTCGTCAAGGGGGCTACACCTTC.

The chain combines TRBV12-3 or TRBV12-4 with TRBJ1-2; weak D call: TRBD1 (5 bases). V was shortened by 5 bases and J by 2 bases, with 18 bases between the two germline ends. The CDR3 totals 16 residues. The CDR3 protein is CASSPSGGRRNYGYTF. The CDR3 nucleotides read TGTGCCAGCAGTCCCAGTGGGGGGAGGAGGAACTATGGCTACACCTTC.

V usage is TRBV4-3 and J usage is TRBJ2-7; 8 bases agree with TRBD2. Germline CDR1 is LGHNA and CDR2 is YSLEER. The CDR3 consists of 18 residues. Unmatched junction bases numbered 19, after V lost 3 bases and J lost 6 bases. The CDR3 protein is CASSQGPTSGSRLTEQYF. CDR3 bases: TGCGCCAGCAGCCAGGGACCCACTAGCGGAAGTCGCCTGACCGAGCAGTACTTC.

J is TRBJ2-3 and V is TRBV5-1; D is ambiguous. CDR1 and CDR2 from the germline V gene are SGHRS and YFSETQ. V was shortened by 3 bases and J by 6 bases, with 8 bases between the two germline ends. This CDR3 comprises 12 residues. The CDR3 DNA sequence: TGCGCCAGCAGCTCAACCAGGGATACGCAGTATTTT. Its protein product is CASSSTRDTQYF.

The chain has TRBV18 and TRBJ2-4, with 9 bases lining up with TRBD1. Germline V CDR1 and CDR2: KGHSH, LQKENI. The junction had 2 bases not matched to a gene; V was cut back by 3 bases and J by 5 bases. The CDR3 loop spans 14 amino acids. CDR3 in amino acids: CASSPRTGENIQYF. In DNA, the CDR3 is TGTGCCAGCTCACCGCGGACAGGGGAAAACATTCAGTACTTC.

This clonotype was recorded a few times. The chain combines TRBV20-1 with TRBJ2-1, with 8 bases fitting TRBD2. This CDR3 has 15 amino acids. Looked up from germline, CDR1 is DFQATT and CDR2 is SNEGSKA (reference sequence). V shed 1 base, J shed 7 bases, and the junction held 9 bases outside the gene matches. CDR3 bases: TGCAGTGCTAGAGTGCGGGCGGGAGGAACAAATGAGCAGTTCTTC. As protein: CSARVRAGGTNEQFF.

J is TRBJ2-7 and V is TRBV20-1; TRBD2 might be the D (5 bases). Trimming removed 3 bases at V and 3 bases at J, with 9 bases between. The CDR3 loop spans 12 amino acids. Germline V gives CDR1 DFQATT, CDR2 SNEGSKA (reference sequence). In nucleotides, the CDR3 is TGCAGTGCTAGGGAGGACCTCTACGAGCAGTACTTC. Encoded protein: CSAREDLYEQYF.

V and J are TRBV20-1 and TRBJ1-6, with 7 bases matching TRBD1. V was pared by 4 bases and J by 8 bases, with 11 bases of the junction left unmatched. In germline, CDR1 is DFQATT, CDR2 SNEGSKA (reference sequence). The CDR3 length is 15 residues. The CDR3 protein is CSAIETGPADSPLHF. The CDR3 coding sequence is TGCAGTGCTATCGAGACAGGGCCGGCGGATTCACCCCTCCACTTT.

This chain links TRBV20-1 with TRBJ2-2; no clear D gene. V lost 1 base and J lost 5, with 14 bases in between. This CDR3 comprises 15 residues. Looked up from germline, CDR1 is DFQATT and CDR2 is SNEGSKA (reference sequence). Written as DNA, the CDR3 is TGCAGTGCTAGAGGCCGACATCTTCAAACCGGGGAGCTGTTTTTT. Translating it yields CSARGRHLQTGELFF.

V is TRBV19 and J is TRBJ2-7; TRBD2 aligns across 9 bases. The V segment lost 6 bases and the J segment 2 bases; nucleotides outside the gene matches: 5. The germline V gene has CDR1 LNHDA and CDR2 SQIVND (reference sequence). The CDR3 is 14 amino acids. The CDR3 protein is CASRSGRSPYEQYF. The DNA for the CDR3 is TGTGCCAGTAGGAGCGGGAGGAGTCCCTACGAGCAGTACTTC.